A single sample gave rise to the 6 T cell receptor beta chains below, sequenced in a study of T cells in Graves' hyperthyroidism and ophthalmopathy (dated by TCRdb to between 2018 and 2021). Library preparation was by multiplex PCR. Sequencer: Illumina HiSeq 2000. The TCR beta CDR3 regions were amplified from RNA transcripts. The TCR CDR3 was subjected to a first round of RT-PCR using the HTBI primer set and the Qiagen OneStep RT-PCR kit. TCRdb's own reprocessing of the public reads used fastp at Q25 and MiXCR and kept productive beta chains. Rows with one shared CDR3 protein collapse into an entry with the most common genes and DNA. This sample has fewer than 600,000 distinct CDR3 sequences in its table, and 13% to 15% of those were observed once. The biggest ten clones account for over 15% of the sample. The specimen sequenced was blood. Receptors were obtained from a woman aged 18 to 35 with Graves' hyperthyroidism.

This clonotype was detected ten times or more. A junction boundary mismatches the germline segment, possibly from a read error. The chain has TRBV5-1 and TRBJ1-2; TRBD1 matches 9 bases. The CDR3 length is 14 residues. The germline CDR1 and CDR2 sequences are SGHRS and YFSETQ. CDR3 coding DNA: TGTGCCAGCTCACTGGGACAGGGAACCTATGGCTACACCTTC. Its protein is CASSLGQGTYGYTF.

This clonotype was detected ten times or more. V and J are TRBV10-2 and TRBJ2-4, with 15 bases fitting TRBD2. CDR1 is WSHSY and CDR2 is SAAADI in the germline V gene. Trimming cost V 0 bases and J 8 bases; bases outside gene matches: 8. The CDR3 is made up of 18 amino acids. In DNA, the CDR3 is TGCGCCAGCAGTGAGTCGGCGGGACTAGCGGGAGGTTTGGACATTCAGTACTTC. This gives the protein CASSESAGLAGGLDIQYF.

This clonotype occurred a few times. The V call is TRBV30, the J call TRBJ1-5; TRBD1 matches at 8 bases. The germline CDR1 and CDR2 sequences are GTSNPN and SVGIG (reference sequence). There are 15 residues in the CDR3. V shed 2 bases, J shed 6 bases, and the junction held 9 bases outside the gene matches. CDR3 amino acids: CAWSPRTGGGQPQHF. In nucleotides, the CDR3 is TGTGCCTGGAGTCCCCGTACAGGGGGAGGTCAGCCCCAGCATTTT.

This clonotype was counted ten times or more. The chain couples TRBV2 to TRBJ2-7; a possible D gene is TRBD2 (6 bases). Per the germline V gene, CDR1 is SNHLY and CDR2 is FYNNEI. With 4 bases removed from V and 5 bases from J, the gap between germline ends came to 21 bases. The length of the CDR3 is 16 residues. The CDR3 DNA follows: TGTGCCAGCAGTGGGTCCTGGGACTTACTTTTGGACGAGCAGTACGTC. As protein: CASSGSWDLLLDEQYV.

This chain connects TRBV7-9 to TRBJ2-5; D may be TRBD2 (5 bases). With 7 bases removed from V and 9 bases from J, the gap between germline ends came to 12 bases. The CDR3 totals 11 residues. Germline V gene sequence: CDR1 SEHNR, CDR2 FQNEAQ (reference sequence). CDR3 residues: CASTGEAAQYF. As DNA, the CDR3 is TGTGCCAGCACCGGAGAAGCGGCCCAGTACTTC.

This clonotype was picked up many times. V usage is TRBV27 and J usage is TRBJ2-1; D may be TRBD2 (6 bases). V lost 4 bases and J 9 bases, leaving 10 bases between the germline ends. CDR1 is MNHEY and CDR2 is SMNVEV in the germline V gene (reference sequence). The CDR3 consists of 12 residues. The CDR3: CASSSREFEQFF. The CDR3 coding sequence is TGTGCCAGCAGTTCCCGGGAGTTTGAGCAGTTCTTC.